This entry describes one TCR beta chain. The data stem from a study of cytomegalovirus exposure and HLA in healthy donors. After removal of 3 bases from V and 2 bases from J, the junction contained 8 bases not matched to a gene. The CDR3 has 17 amino acids. Germline V gives CDR1 KGHSH, CDR2 LQKENI. The PCR had 60 Vbeta and 13 Jbeta primers. The protocol was immunoSEQ multiplex PCR, while the TCRdb copy is restricted to in-frame clones and leaves out a portion. The table has 160,000 or so clones, under 80% seen once. The sample taken for sequencing was PBMCs. The TCR sequence derives from a human donor in good health. This chain connects TRBV18 to TRBJ2-5; 11 bases align to TRBD2. CDR3 sequence: CASSPLAGTSGQETQYF. For the CDR3, the DNA is TGTGCCAGCTCACCCCTAGCAGGGACTAGCGGACAAGAGACCCAGTACTTC.